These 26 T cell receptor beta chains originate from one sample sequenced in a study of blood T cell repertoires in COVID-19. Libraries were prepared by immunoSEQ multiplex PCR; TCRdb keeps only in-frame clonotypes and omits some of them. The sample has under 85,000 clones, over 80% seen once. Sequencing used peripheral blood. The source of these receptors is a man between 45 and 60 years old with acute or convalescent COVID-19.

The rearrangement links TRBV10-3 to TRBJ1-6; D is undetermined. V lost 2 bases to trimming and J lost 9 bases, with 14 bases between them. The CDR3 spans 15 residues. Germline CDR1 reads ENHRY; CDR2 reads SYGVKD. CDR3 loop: CAISERDGVGSPLHF. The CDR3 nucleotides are TGTGCCATCAGTGAGCGCGACGGAGTCGGTTCACCCCTCCACTTT.

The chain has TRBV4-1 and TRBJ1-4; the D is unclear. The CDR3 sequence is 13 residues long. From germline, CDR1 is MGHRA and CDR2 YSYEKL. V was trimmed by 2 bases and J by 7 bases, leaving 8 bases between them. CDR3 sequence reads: CASSQFSGEKLFF. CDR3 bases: TGCGCCAGCAGCCAATTCAGTGGTGAAAAACTGTTTTTT.

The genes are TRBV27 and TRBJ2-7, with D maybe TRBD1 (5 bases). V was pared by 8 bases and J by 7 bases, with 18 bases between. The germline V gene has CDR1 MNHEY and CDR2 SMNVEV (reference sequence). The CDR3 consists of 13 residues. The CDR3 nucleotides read TGTGCCAGCGCCTTCGACAGCTCTTGGGAGCAGTACTTC. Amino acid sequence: CASAFDSSWEQYF.

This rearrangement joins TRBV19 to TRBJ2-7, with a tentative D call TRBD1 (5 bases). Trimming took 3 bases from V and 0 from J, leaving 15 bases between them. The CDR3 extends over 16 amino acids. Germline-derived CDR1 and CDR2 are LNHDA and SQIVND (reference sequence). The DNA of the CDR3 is TGTGCCAGTAGTATGCAGACAGCCTGGACCTCCTACGAGCAGTACTTC. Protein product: CASSMQTAWTSYEQYF.

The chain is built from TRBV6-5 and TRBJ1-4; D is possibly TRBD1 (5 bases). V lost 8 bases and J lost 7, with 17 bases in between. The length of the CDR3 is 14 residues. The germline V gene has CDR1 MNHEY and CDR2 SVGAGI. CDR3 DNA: TGTGCCAGCCGGCAGGGAACTACAGCTGAAAAACTGTTTTTT. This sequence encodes CASRQGTTAEKLFF.

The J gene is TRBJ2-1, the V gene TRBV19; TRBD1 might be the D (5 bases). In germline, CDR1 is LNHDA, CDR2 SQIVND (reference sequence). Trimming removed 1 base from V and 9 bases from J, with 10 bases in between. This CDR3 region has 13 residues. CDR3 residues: CASSIATGFEQFF. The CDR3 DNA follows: TGTGCCAGTAGTATAGCCACAGGCTTTGAGCAGTTCTTC. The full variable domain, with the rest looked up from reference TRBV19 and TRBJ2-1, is DGGITQSPKYLFRKEGQNVTLSCEQNLNHDAMYWYRQDPGQGLRLIYYSQIVNDFQKGDIAEGYSVSREKKESFPLTVTSAQKNPTAFYLCASSIATGFEQFFGPGTRLTVL.

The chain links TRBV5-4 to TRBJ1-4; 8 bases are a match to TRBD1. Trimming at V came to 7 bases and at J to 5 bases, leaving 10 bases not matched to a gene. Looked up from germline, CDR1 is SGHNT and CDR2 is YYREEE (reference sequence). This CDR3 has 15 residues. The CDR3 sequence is CASGTGGWSNEKLFF. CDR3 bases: TGTGCCAGCGGTACAGGGGGGTGGTCGAATGAAAAACTGTTTTTT.

The CDR3 sequence is CASSQAQIGQFSSYEQYF. DNA for the CDR3: TGTGCCAGCAGCCAGGCCCAAATCGGACAGTTTAGCTCCTACGAGCAGTACTTC. The chain uses TRBV7-2 and TRBJ2-7; D possibly corresponds to TRBD1 (6 bases). V was pared by 5 bases and J by 0 bases, with 23 bases between. CDR3 length: 18 amino acids. In germline, CDR1 is SGHTA, CDR2 FQGNSA.

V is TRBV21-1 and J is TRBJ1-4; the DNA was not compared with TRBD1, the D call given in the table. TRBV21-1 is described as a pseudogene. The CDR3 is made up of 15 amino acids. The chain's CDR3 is CASSIWTVLNEKLFF. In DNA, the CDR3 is TGTGCCAGCAGCATTTGGACAGTACTTAATGAAAAACTGTTTTTT.

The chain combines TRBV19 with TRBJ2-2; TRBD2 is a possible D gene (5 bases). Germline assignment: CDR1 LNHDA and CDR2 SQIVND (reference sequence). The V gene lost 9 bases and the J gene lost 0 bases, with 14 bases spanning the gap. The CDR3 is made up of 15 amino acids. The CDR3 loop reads CASSPGSANTGELFF. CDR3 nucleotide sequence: TGTGCCAGCTCGCCTGGGAGCGCGAACACCGGGGAGCTGTTTTTT.

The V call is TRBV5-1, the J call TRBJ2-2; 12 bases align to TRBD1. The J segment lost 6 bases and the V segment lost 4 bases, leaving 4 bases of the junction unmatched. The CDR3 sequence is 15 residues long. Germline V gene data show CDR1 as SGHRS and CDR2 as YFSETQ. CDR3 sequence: CASSPGTGGPGELFF. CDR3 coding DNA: TGCGCCAGCAGCCCAGGGACAGGGGGCCCCGGGGAGCTGTTTTTT.

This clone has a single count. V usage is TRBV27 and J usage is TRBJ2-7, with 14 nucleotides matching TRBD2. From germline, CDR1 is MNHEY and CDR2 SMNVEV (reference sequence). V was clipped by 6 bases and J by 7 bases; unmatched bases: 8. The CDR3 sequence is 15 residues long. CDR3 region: CASSGTSGSHREQYF. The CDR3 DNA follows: TGTGCCAGCAGCGGGACTAGCGGGAGTCATAGGGAGCAGTACTTC.

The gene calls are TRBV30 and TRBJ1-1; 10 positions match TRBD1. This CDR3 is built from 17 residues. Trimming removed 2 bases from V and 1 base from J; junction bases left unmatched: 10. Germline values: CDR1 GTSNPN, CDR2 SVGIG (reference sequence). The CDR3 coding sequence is TGTGCCTGGAGTCCGACAGGGACAGGGGACAGGAACACTGAAGCTTTCTTT. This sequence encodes CAWSPTGTGDRNTEAFF. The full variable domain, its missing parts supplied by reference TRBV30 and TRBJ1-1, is SQTIHQWPATLVQPVGSPLSLECTVEGTSNPNLYWYRQAAGRGLQLLFYSVGIGQISSEVPQNLSASRPQDRQFILSSKKLLLSDSGFYLCAWSPTGTGDRNTEAFFGQGTRLTVV.

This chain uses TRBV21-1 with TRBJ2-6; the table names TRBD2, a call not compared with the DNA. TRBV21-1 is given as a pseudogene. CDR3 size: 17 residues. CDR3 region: CASIDWVAPSGANVLTF. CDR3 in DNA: TGTGCCAGCATCGATTGGGTAGCCCCCTCTGGGGCCAACGTCCTGACTTTC.

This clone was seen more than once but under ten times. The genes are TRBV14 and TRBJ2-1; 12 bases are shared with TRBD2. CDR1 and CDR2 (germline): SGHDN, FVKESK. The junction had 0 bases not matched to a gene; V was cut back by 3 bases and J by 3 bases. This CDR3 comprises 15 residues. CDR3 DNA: TGTGCCAGCAGCCAGGGACTAGCGGGCTACAATGAGCAGTTCTTC. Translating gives CASSQGLAGYNEQFF.

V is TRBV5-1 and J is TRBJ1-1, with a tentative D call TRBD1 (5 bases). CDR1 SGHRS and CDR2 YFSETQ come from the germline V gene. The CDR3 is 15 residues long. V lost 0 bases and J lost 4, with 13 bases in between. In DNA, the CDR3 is TGCGCCAGCAGCTTGGGGCCGGGGGTAGCCACTGAAGCTTTCTTT. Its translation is CASSLGPGVATEAFF.

This chain's CDR3 is CATSRDRRAGAGEKLFF. CDR3 sequence (DNA): TGTGCCACCAGCAGAGATCGCCGCGCGGGGGCGGGTGAAAAACTGTTTTTT. The rearrangement joins TRBV15 to TRBJ1-4; maybe TRBD1 (6 bases). Germline CDR1 reads LNHNV; CDR2 reads YYDKDF (reference sequence). Trimming cost V 0 bases and J 7 bases, with 18 bases left between them. CDR3 length: 17 amino acids.

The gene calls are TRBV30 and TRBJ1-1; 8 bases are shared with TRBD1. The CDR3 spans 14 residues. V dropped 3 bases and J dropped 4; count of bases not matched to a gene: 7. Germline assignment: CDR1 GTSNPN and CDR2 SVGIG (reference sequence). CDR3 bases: TGTGCCTGGAGCCGACAGGGGAAGTTCACTGAAGCTTTCTTT. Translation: CAWSRQGKFTEAFF.

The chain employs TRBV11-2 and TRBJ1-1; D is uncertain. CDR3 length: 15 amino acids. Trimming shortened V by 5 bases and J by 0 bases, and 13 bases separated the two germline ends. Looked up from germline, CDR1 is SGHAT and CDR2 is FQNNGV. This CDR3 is CASSPFEGVNTEAFF. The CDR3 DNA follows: TGTGCCAGCAGCCCTTTTGAGGGAGTGAACACTGAAGCTTTCTTT. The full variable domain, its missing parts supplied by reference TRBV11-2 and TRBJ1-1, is EAGVAQSPRYKIIEKRQSVAFWCNPISGHATLYWYQQILGQGPKLLIQFQNNGVVDDSQLPKDRFSAERLKGVDSTLKIQPAKLEDSAVYLCASSPFEGVNTEAFFGQGTRLTVV.

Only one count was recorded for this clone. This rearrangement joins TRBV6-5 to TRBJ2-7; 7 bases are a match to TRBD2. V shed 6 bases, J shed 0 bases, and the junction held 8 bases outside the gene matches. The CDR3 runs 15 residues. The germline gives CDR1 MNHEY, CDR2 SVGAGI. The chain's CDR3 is CASRGEGLASYEQYF. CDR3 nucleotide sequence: TGTGCCAGCAGAGGGGAGGGGCTAGCCTCCTACGAGCAGTACTTC.

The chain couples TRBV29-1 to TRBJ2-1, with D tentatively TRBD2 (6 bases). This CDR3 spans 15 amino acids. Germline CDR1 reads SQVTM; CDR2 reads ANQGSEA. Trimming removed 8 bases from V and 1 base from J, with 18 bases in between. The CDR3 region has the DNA TGCAGCACCCGTCGGTCGGGGGATTCCTACAATGAGCAGTTCTTC. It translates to CSTRRSGDSYNEQFF.

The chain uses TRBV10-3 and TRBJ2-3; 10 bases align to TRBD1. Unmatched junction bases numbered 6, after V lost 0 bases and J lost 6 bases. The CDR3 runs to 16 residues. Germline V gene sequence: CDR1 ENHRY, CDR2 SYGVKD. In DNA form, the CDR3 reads TGTGCCATCAGTGAGTCGACAGGGGGCGGCCAGGATACGCAGTATTTT. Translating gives CAISESTGGGQDTQYF.

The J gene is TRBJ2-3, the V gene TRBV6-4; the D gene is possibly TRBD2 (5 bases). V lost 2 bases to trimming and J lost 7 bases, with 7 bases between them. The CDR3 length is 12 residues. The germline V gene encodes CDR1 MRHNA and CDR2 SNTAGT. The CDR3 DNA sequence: TGTGCCAGCAGTGACGGCGGGTATACGCAGTATTTT. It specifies CASSDGGYTQYF.

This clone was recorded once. The CDR3 region is CASSSIIVDTEAFF. In nucleotides, the CDR3 is TGTGCCAGCAGCTCAATCATCGTAGACACTGAAGCTTTCTTT. This chain connects TRBV5-6 to TRBJ1-1, with D hard to call. V was cut by 3 bases and J by 3 bases, with 12 bases left in between. The V gene's germline CDR1 is SGHDT and CDR2 YYEEEE. This CDR3 spans 14 amino acids.

This CDR3 is CASSLGGTTYGETQYF. The CDR3 DNA sequence: TGTGCCAGCAGCTTGGGAGGGACAACTTATGGGGAGACCCAGTACTTC. The chain couples TRBV5-8 to TRBJ2-5; a weak D match, TRBD1 (6 bases). The CDR3 is made up of 16 amino acids. Germline assignment: CDR1 SGHTS and CDR2 YDEGEE. With 0 bases removed from V and 5 bases from J, the gap between germline ends came to 17 bases. The full variable domain, completed using reference TRBV5-8 and TRBJ2-5, is EAGVTQSPTHLIKTRGQQATLRCSPISGHTSVYWYQQALGLGLQFLLWYDEGEERNRGNFPPRFSGRQFPNYSSELNVNALELEDSALYLCASSLGGTTYGETQYFGPGTRLLVL.

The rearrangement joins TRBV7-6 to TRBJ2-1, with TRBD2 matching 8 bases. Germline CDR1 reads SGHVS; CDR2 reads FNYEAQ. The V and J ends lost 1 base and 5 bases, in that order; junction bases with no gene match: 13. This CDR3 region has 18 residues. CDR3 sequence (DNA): TGTGCCAGCAGCTTAGGGAGGGGGGCACTAGCGGATCACAATGAGCAGTTCTTC. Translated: CASSLGRGALADHNEQFF.